This is a list of T cell receptor beta chains from one sample in a study of STAT3 mutations in large granular lymphocyte leukemia. The protocol was immunoSEQ multiplex PCR, while the TCRdb copy is restricted to in-frame clones and leaves out a portion. The sample includes 1,000 to 1,500 clones, about a third seen only once; the top ten take approximately 40%. Material for sequencing was PBMCs. All receptors come from a human donor with T large granular lymphocyte leukemia. Some clones in this sample may be carry-over from other donors' samples. CDR3s include the opening cysteine and the closing phenylalanine or tryptophan. A D gene is named only where the DNA matches it firmly. Clone size is shown for a subset of rows, as once, few, many or a class of expanded clone.

>TRBV29-1|few|NA|TRBJ2-5
TGCAGCGTTGTTAGGGGCAGTTATCAAGAGACCCAGTACTTC
CSVVRGSYQETQYF
>TRBV6-6|NA|NA|TRBJ1-3
TGTGCCAGCAGTAGAGACAGTAGAAACACCATATATTTT
CASSRDSRNTIYF
>TRBV7-3|NA|NA|TRBJ1-6
TGTGCCAGCAGCTTAAAAGGTGAAATAAATTCACCCCTCCACTTT
CASSLKGEINSPLHF
>TRBV5-4|NA|NA|TRBJ2-5
TGTGCCAGCAGCCGGGACGGGGCCCAAGAGACCCAGTACTTC
CASSRDGAQETQYF
>TRBV29-1|few|NA|TRBJ1-5
TGCAGCGTTGGTATAGGGGGGCCTAATCAGCCCCAGCATTTT
CSVGIGGPNQPQHF
>TRBV5-4|NA|NA|TRBJ2-5
TGTGCCAGCAGCATCAAGACCGTTCCCGTCCAAGAGACCCAGTACTTC
CASSIKTVPVQETQYF
>TRBV30|NA|NA|TRBJ1-1
TGTGCCTGGAGCGAGACACTGAACACTGAAGCTTTCTTT
CAWSETLNTEAFF
>TRBV18|few|TRBD2|TRBJ2-1
TGTGCCAGCTCTCAAGGGAGATCCGGACTAGCGGGGTCTGCGAGCTCCTACAATGAGCAGTTCTTC
CASSQGRSGLAGSASSYNEQFF
>TRBV28|few|TRBD2|TRBJ2-7
TGTGCCAGCAGTGGGGGGCAGGCTAGCGGGAGCTACGAGCAGTACTTC
CASSGGQASGSYEQYF
>TRBV6-5|once|TRBD2|TRBJ2-1
TGTGCCAGCGGACTAGCAGAATACAATGAGCAGTTCTTC
CASGLAEYNEQFF
>TRBV5-4|few|NA|TRBJ1-6
TGTGCCAGCAGCTTCTGGGGGACAATTAATTCACCCCTCCACTTT
CASSFWGTINSPLHF
>TRBV30|NA|NA|TRBJ2-1
TGTGCCTGGAGTGTCGGAGGGGCGACGAATGAGCAGTTCTTC
CAWSVGGATNEQFF
>TRBV6-5|NA|TRBD1|TRBJ1-2
TGTGCCAGCAGTTACTCGGGACAGGGGTCCTATGGCTACACCTTC
CASSYSGQGSYGYTF
>TRBV18|NA|TRBD1|TRBJ2-7
TGTGCCAGCTCACCATTCAGGGGGCAGGGGAGCTCCTACGAGCAGTACTTC
CASSPFRGQGSSYEQYF
>TRBV6-6|few|TRBD1|TRBJ1-2
TGTGCCAATTACCAGGGGGCCTATGGCTACACCTTC
CANYQGAYGYTF
>TRBV7-8|NA|NA|TRBJ2-1
TGTGCCAGCAGCTTAGGCCCGGATGAGCAGTTCTTC
CASSLGPDEQFF
>TRBV4-2|NA|NA|TRBJ2-7
TGTGCCAGCAGCCAAGATGTAGGAGGAGGATCCTACGAGCAGTACTTC
CASSQDVGGGSYEQYF
>TRBV5-1|NA|NA|TRBJ2-4
TGCGCCAGCAGCGCGGAGCCGGGTTGGATGGACATTCAGTACTTC
CASSAEPGWMDIQYF
>TRBV5-1|NA|TRBD2|TRBJ2-1
TGCGCCAGCAGCTCGGGACTAGCCTACAATGAGCAGTTCTTC
CASSSGLAYNEQFF
>TRBV5-1|NA|TRBD1|TRBJ1-6
TGCGCCAGCAGCCTGGCGACCAGGGGGCTTTCACCCCTCCACTTT
CASSLATRGLSPLHF
>TRBV29-1|NA|NA|TRBJ2-7
TGCAGCGTTGCGTGGCAGGGGCGATCCTACGAGCAGTACTTC
CSVAWQGRSYEQYF
>TRBV4-3|few|NA|TRBJ2-7
TGCGCCAGCAGCCAAGAGCGGGGGCGGTACGAGCAGTACTTC
CASSQERGRYEQYF
>TRBV29-1|NA|NA|TRBJ1-1
TGCAGCGTTGGCGGGACAACGGCGGGTATCACTGAAGCTTTCTTT
CSVGGTTAGITEAFF
>TRBV19|few|TRBD1|TRBJ1-1
TGTGCCAGTAGTCCCCGGGGGGGACAGGGGGCTCGAAACACTGAAGCTTTCTTT
CASSPRGGQGARNTEAFF
>TRBV5-1|few|NA|TRBJ2-2
TGCGCCAGCAGTTCACCTACAGAGAACACCGGGGAGCTGTTTTTT
CASSSPTENTGELFF
>TRBV5-4|NA|NA|TRBJ2-7
TGTGCCAGCAGCTCCCGGGGTTCCAACGAGCAGTACTTC
CASSSRGSNEQYF
>TRBV20-1|NA|NA|TRBJ1-2
TGCAGTGCTAGAGATCAGACCGCCAACACCTTC
CSARDQTANTF
>TRBV29-1|few|NA|TRBJ1-2
TGCAGCGTAGCCCCCAAGGGAAGGGATGGCTACACCTTC
CSVAPKGRDGYTF
>TRBV27|few|NA|TRBJ1-5
TGTGCCAGCAGTTTATGGGGCAATCAGCCCCAGCATTTT
CASSLWGNQPQHF
>TRBV5-1|few|NA|TRBJ2-7
TGCGCCAGCAGCTCGGCAGGGGCCTCCTACGAGCAGTACTTC
CASSSAGASYEQYF
>TRBV4-3|NA|NA|TRBJ2-7
TGCGCCAGCAGCCAAGATGATTGGAGGGGAGACGAGCAGTACTTC
CASSQDDWRGDEQYF
>TRBV5-6|few|NA|TRBJ1-2
TGTGCCAGCAACTCCGGACCGGGCTACACCTTC
CASNSGPGYTF
>TRBV28|few|TRBD2|TRBJ2-7
TGTGCCAGCAGTGTTACGGGCGGGAGATCCCCCGGCTACGAGCAGTACTTC
CASSVTGGRSPGYEQYF
>TRBV7-9|NA|NA|TRBJ1-2
TGTGCCAGCAGCCCCGGCGCAGGATCCCATGGCTACACCTTC
CASSPGAGSHGYTF
>TRBV29-1|NA|NA|TRBJ1-2
TGCAGCGTTGTGGGACCGCATAACTATGGCTACACCTTC
CSVVGPHNYGYTF
>TRBV9|NA|TRBD1|TRBJ2-1
TGTGCCAGCAGCGTAGCGCCAGAGGTGAGGGACAGCAAATTATACAATGAGCAGCTCTTC
CASSVAPEVRDSKLYNEQLF
>TRBV18|NA|TRBD1|TRBJ2-7
TGTGCCAGCTCACTATGGGACAGGGGGCTCTCCTACGAGCAGTACTTC
CASSLWDRGLSYEQYF
>TRBV11-1|NA|TRBD1|TRBJ1-1
TGTGCCAGCAGCTCCCAGGGGGTAGGGCGTCCTATGAACACTGAAGCTTTCTTT
CASSSQGVGRPMNTEAFF
>TRBV5-1|NA|NA|TRBJ1-5
TGCGCCAGCAGCCCCGGGCAGGGCCGGCAGCCCCAGCATTTT
CASSPGQGRQPQHF
>TRBV5-1|NA|NA|TRBJ2-5
TGCGCCAGCAGCTTGGCGGGACTGGTTCAAGAGACCCAGTACTTC
CASSLAGLVQETQYF
>TRBV30|NA|NA|TRBJ2-3
TGTGCCTGGAGTCTTAACACAGATACGCAGTATTTT
CAWSLNTDTQYF
>TRBV27|NA|TRBD1|TRBJ1-2
TGTGCCAGCAGTCGACAGGGAAGTGCTGGCTACACCTTC
CASSRQGSAGYTF
>TRBV29-1|NA|NA|TRBJ1-2
TGCAGCGTTGCGGACTATGGCTACACCTTC
CSVADYGYTF
>TRBV4-3|NA|TRBD1|TRBJ2-7
TGCGCCAGCAGCCAAGATATCGAACAGGGGAGCTACGAGCAGTACTTC
CASSQDIEQGSYEQYF
>TRBV7-9|NA|NA|TRBJ1-2
TGTGCCAGCAGCCTCGGGGCTAACTATGGCTACACCTTC
CASSLGANYGYTF